This T cell receptor (beta chain) was obtained from a study of blood T cell repertoires in COVID-19. Study as a whole: The study drew acute and convalescent COVID-19 samples from the United States, Italy and Spain. PBMCs, B-cell-depleted T cells, or T cells were the source of the cDNA or gDNA that made up the material.

In the authors' workflow: Nucleated cell counts were estimated from reference gene primer amplification. Here immunoSEQ multiplex PCR was the method, and the copy in TCRdb shows in-frame clones only, minus some. The V and J calls and clone size were taken over from that table, and D and trimming were inferred from the DNA. The sample has 300,000 or so clones, about 90% seen once; the top ten hold roughly 3.7%. This clone was picked up one time. Source material: peripheral blood. The receptor was isolated from a middle-aged woman with acute or convalescent COVID-19.

CDR3 nucleotide sequence: TGCGCCAGCAGCCAAGTACCCTGGGACAGGGGAGAACCGGGGGGGGCCAACGTCCTGACTTTC. Encoded protein: CASSQVPWDRGEPGGANVLTF. The chain carries TRBV4-1 and TRBJ2-6, with 10 nucleotides matching TRBD1. V was pared by 1 base and J by 4 bases, with 16 bases of the junction left unmatched. This CDR3 contains 21 residues. The germline CDR1 and CDR2 sequences are MGHRA and YSYEKL.